These 9 T cell receptor beta chains originate from one sample sequenced in a study of CD8 T cells in Susac syndrome. The RNA input was 0.5 to 1 ug, and it was reverse transcribed with random hexamers. TCRdb passed the immunoSEQ multiplex PCR reads through MiXCR, listing each CDR3 protein once. The sample has approximately 120,000 distinct CDR3 sequences, 85% to 95% seen once. Sequencing was done on a sample of CD8+ T cells from PBMCs. All receptors come from a human donor with multiple sclerosis.

V gene TRBV14 combines with J gene TRBJ2-1; 9 nucleotides agree with TRBD2. From germline, CDR1 is SGHDN and CDR2 FVKESK. V lost 0 bases to trimming and J lost 4 bases; unmatched junction nucleotides: 4. The CDR3 is 16 amino acids. This CDR3 is CASSQDQRGAYNEQFF. In nucleotides, the CDR3 is TGTGCCAGCAGCCAAGACCAGCGGGGGGCTTACAATGAGCAGTTCTTC.

This chain uses TRBV4-1 with TRBJ2-2; the D gene could be TRBD1 or TRBD2 (6 bases each). The germline CDR1 and CDR2 sequences are MGHRA and YSYEKL. Trimming took 3 bases from V and 5 from J, leaving 19 bases between them. The CDR3 sequence is 17 residues long. The CDR3 nucleotides read TGCGCCAGCAGCCATCCCGAGGCCGGGGGCGGGACCGGGGAGCTGTTTTTT. Translated: CASSHPEAGGGTGELFF.

The chain is built from TRBV20-1 and TRBJ1-2; D possibly corresponds to TRBD1 (5 bases). Trimming took 2 bases from V and 4 from J, leaving 14 bases between them. The germline CDR1 and CDR2 sequences are DFQATT and SNEGSKA (reference sequence). CDR3 length: 14 residues. The CDR3 sequence is CSARQPRDVYGYTF. The DNA for the CDR3 is TGCAGTGCTAGACAACCACGGGACGTCTATGGCTACACCTTC.

The chain has TRBV7-9 and TRBJ2-1; TRBD2 aligns across 15 bases. With V trimmed by 4 bases and J by 10 bases, 5 bases remained unmatched. CDR3 length: 15 residues. Germline-derived CDR1 and CDR2 are SEHNR and FQNEAQ (reference sequence). The CDR3 coding sequence is TGTGCCAGCAGCTCCGGGACTAGCGGGGGGCACGAGCAGTTCTTC. Its protein is CASSSGTSGGHEQFF.

The chain has TRBV6-5 and TRBJ2-5; perhaps TRBD2 as D (5 bases). This CDR3 region has 13 residues. Trimming stripped 6 bases from V and 7 bases from J, with 15 bases between. Germline CDR1 and CDR2: MNHEY and SVGAGI. CDR3: CASSPGGHGTQYF. The CDR3 DNA reads TGTGCCAGCAGCCCCGGAGGCCATGGGACCCAGTACTTC.

V and J are TRBV27 and TRBJ1-1; D perhaps matches TRBD1 (5 bases). Germline V gives CDR1 MNHEY, CDR2 SMNVEV (reference sequence). With 8 bases removed from V and 5 bases from J, the gap between germline ends came to 15 bases. The CDR3 loop spans 13 amino acids. The CDR3 loop reads CASRISGSTEAFF. The CDR3 DNA sequence: TGTGCCAGCCGTATATCAGGGTCGACTGAAGCTTTCTTT.

A few counts support this clonotype. This sequence joins TRBV4-2 and TRBJ2-7; D gene unclear. Germline V gene lookup returns CDR1 LGHNA and CDR2 YNFKEQ. The CDR3 spans 16 residues. Between the trimmed V and J ends, which lost 0 bases and 6 bases, there was a span of 18 bases. The DNA of the CDR3 is TGTGCCAGCAGCCAAGATTCGCTGGGGTTTTTGGGCGAGCAGTACTTC. Protein product: CASSQDSLGFLGEQYF.

This chain joins TRBV29-1 and TRBJ1-5; tentative D call: TRBD1 (6 bases). Germline assignment: CDR1 SQVTM and CDR2 ANQGSEA. V was clipped by 8 bases and J by 2 bases, with 28 bases between them. The CDR3 loop spans 18 amino acids. The CDR3 DNA reads as TGCAGCCTCTCCGAGGGGCAGGGGAATTGGATCGGCAATCAGCCCCAGCATTTT. This codes for CSLSEGQGNWIGNQPQHF.

This rearrangement joins TRBV9 to TRBJ2-5; D remains unclear. V dropped 2 bases and J dropped 3 bases, with 8 bases sitting between them. The CDR3 contains 13 residues. Germline-derived CDR1 and CDR2 are SGDLS and YYNGEE. CDR3 coding DNA: TGTGCCAGCAGCGTTGGACGAGAAGAGACCCAGTACTTC. Translated, it gives CASSVGREETQYF.